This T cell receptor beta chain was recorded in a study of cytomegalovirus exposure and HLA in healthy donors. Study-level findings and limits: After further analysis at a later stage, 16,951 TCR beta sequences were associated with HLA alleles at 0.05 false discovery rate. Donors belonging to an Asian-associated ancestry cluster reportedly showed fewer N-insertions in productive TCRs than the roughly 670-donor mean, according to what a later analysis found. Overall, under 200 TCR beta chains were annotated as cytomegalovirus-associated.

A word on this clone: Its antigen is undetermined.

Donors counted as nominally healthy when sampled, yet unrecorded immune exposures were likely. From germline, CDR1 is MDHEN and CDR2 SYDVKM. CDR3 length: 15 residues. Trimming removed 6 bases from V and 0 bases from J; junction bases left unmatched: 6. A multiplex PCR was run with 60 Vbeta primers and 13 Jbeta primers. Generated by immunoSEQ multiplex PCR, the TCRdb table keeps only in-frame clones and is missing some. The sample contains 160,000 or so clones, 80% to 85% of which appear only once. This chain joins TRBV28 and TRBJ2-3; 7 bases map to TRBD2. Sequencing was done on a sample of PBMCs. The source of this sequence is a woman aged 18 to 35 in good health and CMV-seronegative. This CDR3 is CASSLGGLSTDTQYF. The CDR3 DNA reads TGTGCCAGCAGCCTGGGAGGGCTTAGCACAGATACGCAGTATTTT.